In its sample, the clone carrying this T cell receptor (beta chain) was seen a few times. The CDR3 totals 14 residues. The V gene's germline CDR1 is LNHDA and CDR2 SQIVND (reference sequence). Trimming left V 8 bases short and J 2 bases short, with 16 bases between. The sample comes from a study of blood T cell repertoires in COVID-19. Repertoires were generated with immunoSEQ multiplex PCR, while TCRdb's copy carries only in-frame clones and drops some. The table records more than 350,000 clones, roughly nine tenths of them present only once. The TCR was taken from a man between 18 and 29 years old who had recovered from COVID-19. Material for sequencing was PBMCs or T cells enriched from blood (not recorded which). J is TRBJ2-7 and V is TRBV19; D is perhaps TRBD2 (6 bases). DNA of the CDR3: TGTGCCAGTGACTCCGGGAGCACGCCCTACGAGCAGTACTTC. Translation: CASDSGSTPYEQYF. The full variable domain, in which reference TRBV19 and TRBJ2-7 provide the parts outside the CDR3, is DGGITQSPKYLFRKEGQNVTLSCEQNLNHDAMYWYRQDPGQGLRLIYYSQIVNDFQKGDIAEGYSVSREKKESFPLTVTSAQKNPTAFYLCASDSGSTPYEQYFGPGTRLTVT.